The 3 T cell receptor beta chains in this list originate from one sample, sequenced in a study of cytomegalovirus exposure and HLA in healthy donors. Use of 60 Vbeta and 13 Jbeta primers characterized the PCR. Clones were read by immunoSEQ multiplex PCR, and TCRdb kept only the in-frame ones, dropping some. In the table there are 35,000 to 40,000 clones, 66% of which are singletons. The sequenced material came from PBMCs. Receptors were obtained from a man aged 45-60 years in good health and CMV-seropositive.

The chain combines TRBV25-1 with TRBJ1-1; D gene ambiguous. V lost 7 bases and J 2 bases, leaving 14 bases between the germline ends. The CDR3 covers 14 residues. The V gene's germline CDR1 is MGHDK and CDR2 SYGVNS. CDR3 coding DNA: TGTGCCAGCACCCCCAGCGGACTCAACACTGAAGCTTTCTTT. Its protein is CASTPSGLNTEAFF.

This clone was counted only a few times. The chain combines TRBV5-1 with TRBJ2-1; D might be TRBD1 (5 bases). The CDR3 sequence is 15 residues long. Trimming cost V 0 bases and J 1 base, with 8 bases left between them. Per germline, CDR1 SGHRS and CDR2 YFSETQ. The chain's CDR3 is CASSLEGLSYNEQFF. The CDR3 DNA sequence: TGCGCCAGCAGCTTGGAGGGGTTATCCTACAATGAGCAGTTCTTC.

The chain carries TRBV7-2 and TRBJ2-7, with TRBD2 matching 9 bases. This CDR3 has 17 residues. J lost 2 bases, V lost 6 bases, and 14 bases had no gene match. Germline CDR1 is SGHTA and CDR2 is FQGNSA. The CDR3, as DNA: TGTGCCAGCAGGAGAGGGGTGAGCGGGGGGTCCCCCTACGAGCAGTACTTC. Residues: CASRRGVSGGSPYEQYF. Using reference TRBV7-2 and TRBJ2-7 for the parts outside the CDR3, the full variable domain is GAGVSQSPSNKVTEKGKDVELRCDPISGHTALYWYRQSLGQGLEFLIYFQGNSAPDKSGLPSDRFSAERTGGSVSTLTIQRTQQEDSAVYLCASRRGVSGGSPYEQYFGPGTRLTVT.